Sequencing of this T cell receptor beta chain was carried out in a study of cytomegalovirus exposure and HLA in healthy donors. The V gene's germline CDR1 is SGHNT and CDR2 YENEEA. The length of the CDR3 is 15 residues. V shed 5 bases and J 6 bases; nucleotides not matched to a gene: 5. Primers included in the PCR were 60 Vbeta and 13 Jbeta primers. The method was immunoSEQ multiplex PCR; TCRdb's version includes in-frame clones alone and lacks a portion of them. The top ten clones hold more than 0.95% of a sample with roughly 170,000 clones, more than 65% of them seen once. The receptor's source is a girl aged 2 to 10 in good health and CMV-seropositive. The sample comprised PBMCs. J is TRBJ2-2 and V is TRBV11-3, with 11 bases fitting TRBD1. This CDR3 is CASSPGQGVAGELFF. The CDR3 DNA reads as TGTGCCAGCAGCCCGGGACAGGGGGTGGCCGGGGAGCTGTTTTTT. Full variable domain (rest looked up from reference TRBV11-3 and TRBJ2-2): EAGVVQSPRYKIIEKKQPVAFWCNPISGHNTLYWYLQNLGQGPELLIRYENEEAVDDSQLPKDRFSAERLKGVDSTLKIQPAELGDSAVYLCASSPGQGVAGELFFGEGSRLTVL.